A selection of T cell receptor beta chains follows, all from one sample in a study of T cells in Graves' hyperthyroidism and ophthalmopathy. TCRdb re-analysed the multiplex PCR reads in MiXCR, keeping a single row per CDR3 protein. Among 250,000 to 300,000 distinct CDR3 sequences, about 15% were seen once, and the ten largest hold about 50%. What was sequenced was blood. Source of these receptors: an older woman with Graves' ophthalmopathy. Each CDR3 is given with its conserved first and last residue. D genes are given only for firm matches. Clone size is shown for a subset of rows, as once, few, many or a class of expanded clone.

D | size | J | V | DNA | CDR3
NA | NA | TRBJ1-1 | TRBV2 | TGTGCCAGCAGTGGGGACCCCACTGAAGCTTTCTTT | CASSGDPTEAFF
NA | many | TRBJ2-2 | TRBV2 | TGTGCCAGCAGTGAAACAGGATTGAACACCGGGGAGCTGTTTTTT | CASSETGLNTGELFF
TRBD2 | many | TRBJ2-7 | TRBV20-1 | TGCAGTGCGAAACAGGCTAGCGGGAGAGGATACGAGCAGTACTTC | CSAKQASGRGYEQYF
TRBD1 | NA | TRBJ1-1 | TRBV7-8 | TGTGCCAGCAGCTTATCGCAGGGGGAGGTCACTGAAGCTTTCTTT | CASSLSQGEVTEAFF
TRBD1 | many | TRBJ2-1 | TRBV5-6 | TGTGCCAGCAGCTCAGACAGGGGGTTCACTAGTGAGCAGTTCTTC | CASSSDRGFTSEQFF
NA | many | TRBJ2-7 | TRBV4-1 | TGCGCCAGCAGCCAAGACTCGGGACTCTACGAGCAGTACTTC | CASSQDSGLYEQYF
TRBD1 | many | TRBJ1-5 | TRBV7-8 | TGTGCCAGCCACCCATTGTCCGCCGGGACAGGGCGCCCGGGCCGGTATCGGCCCCAGCATTTT | CASHPLSAGTGRPGRYRPQHF
NA | NA | TRBJ2-7 | TRBV12-5 | TGTGCTAGTGCGGGGGATTCGTGGGAGCAGTACTTC | CASAGDSWEQYF
NA | many | TRBJ2-7 | TRBV5-1 | TGCGCCAGCAGCTTGGTGCCAGGGTCCTACGAGCAGTACTTC | CASSLVPGSYEQYF
NA | many | TRBJ1-1 | TRBV28 | TGTGCCAGCACTCCGAGGTGGGGGGAAGCTTTCTTT | CASTPRWGEAFF
NA | NA | TRBJ2-4 | TRBV28 | TGTGCCAGCAGTTCAGGGGACGCGACCGAAAACATTCAGTACTTC | CASSSGDATENIQYF
NA | few | TRBJ2-2 | TRBV6-1 | TGTGCCAGCAGTCCGGACAGTTCCTACACCGGGGAGCTGTTTTTT | CASSPDSSYTGELFF
TRBD2 | many | TRBJ2-3 | TRBV18 | TGTACCAGCTCACCCCCGGGACTAGCGGGCACAGATACGCAGTATTTT | CTSSPPGLAGTDTQYF
NA | NA | TRBJ1-6 | TRBV20-1 | TGCAGTGTTATGGGGGGGCTTAATTCACCCCTCCACTTT | CSVMGGLNSPLHF
TRBD1 | NA | TRBJ2-5 | TRBV20-1 | TGCAGTGCCCCCAAGGGGGCCCAAGAGACCCAGTACTTC | CSAPKGAQETQYF
TRBD1 | NA | TRBJ1-4 | TRBV28 | TGTGCCAGCAGGACGACAGGGGAGGGTGAAAAACTGTTTTTT | CASRTTGEGEKLFF